This T cell receptor beta chain came from a study of response to subunit inactivated influenza vaccine. Germline loops: CDR1 DFQATT, CDR2 SNEGSKA (reference sequence). The CDR3 covers 12 residues. Trimming took 6 bases from V and 2 from J, leaving 9 bases between them. This clonotype showed up many times. Its specificity is not known. TCRdb reanalysed the RT-PCR reads using MiXCR and keeps one entry per CDR3 protein. Of fewer than 600,000 distinct CDR3 sequences listed, under 8.5% are singletons. Regarding the study as a whole: Researchers suggested that each seasonal influenza vaccination recruits few new T cells.

The chain employs TRBV20-1 and TRBJ2-3; D unclear. The sequence came from a man aged 50 to 69 who received an inactivated influenza vaccine. Here the sequenced sample was PBMCs from blood, taken roughly 24 months after vaccination. CDR3 in DNA: TGCAGTGCCTTGGAAAACACAGATACGCAGTATTTT. Amino acid sequence: CSALENTDTQYF.